A selection of T cell receptor beta chains follows, all from one sample in a study of blood T cell repertoires in COVID-19. Measured with immunoSEQ multiplex PCR; TCRdb has only the in-frame clones, and not every one. Of over 100,000 clones in the sample, more than 75% were seen once. Source material: peripheral blood. The receptors here all came from a man aged 35-49 years with acute or convalescent COVID-19. The CDR3 runs from the conserved cysteine through the conserved F or W. Each record gives: CDR3 DNA, CDR3 protein, D gene, J gene, clone size, V gene. The D gene is left open where the match is weak. Part of the rows lack a size; the others show once, few, many or a class for expanded clones.

DNA: TGTGCCAGCAGTCGGGGAGGTAGGGTTAATTCACCCCTCCACTTT; CDR3: CASSRGGRVNSPLHF; D: -; J: TRBJ1-6; size: -; V: TRBV28
DNA: TGTGCCAGCACTTTAAACCGGGTCCTCAATCAGCCCCAGCATTTT; CDR3: CASTLNRVLNQPQHF; D: -; J: TRBJ1-5; size: -; V: TRBV6-5
DNA: TGTGCCAGCAGCCCCGACAGGAACTCTGGGGCCAACGTCCTGACTTTC; CDR3: CASSPDRNSGANVLTF; D: -; J: TRBJ2-6; size: -; V: TRBV7-9
DNA: TGTGCCAGCAGCCCTTCATGGCAGGGAATGACTTTC; CDR3: CASSPSWQGMTF; D: -; J: TRBJ2-6; size: -; V: TRBV7-8
DNA: TGTGCCAGCAGTTACTCGACGGGGTCCAAAAACATTCAGTACTTC; CDR3: CASSYSTGSKNIQYF; D: -; J: TRBJ2-4; size: -; V: TRBV6-2/TRBV6-3
DNA: TGTGCCAGCAGCGAGCGGGACCCCCCCTACGAGCAGTACTTC; CDR3: CASSERDPPYEQYF; D: TRBD2; J: TRBJ2-7; size: -; V: TRBV9
DNA: TGTGCCAGCTCACCATATCAGGGGAACAATTCACCCCTCCACTTT; CDR3: CASSPYQGNNSPLHF; D: -; J: TRBJ1-6; size: -; V: TRBV18
DNA: TGTGCCAGCAGCCAAGGAGGGGGCTTGAGGGGCTACACCTTC; CDR3: CASSQGGGLRGYTF; D: TRBD1; J: TRBJ1-2; size: -; V: TRBV3-1/TRBV3-2
DNA: TGTGCCAGTGGGGAGGACTTCGAAGCTTTCTTT; CDR3: CASGEDFEAFF; D: -; J: TRBJ1-1; size: -; V: TRBV28
DNA: TGTGCCAGCAGTGGGGACAGGGGGGGAAATCAGCCCCAGCATTTT; CDR3: CASSGDRGGNQPQHF; D: TRBD1; J: TRBJ1-5; size: once; V: TRBV2
DNA: TGTGCCACCAGCAGAGATGGTAGATGGAGACTAGCGGGTTTGGGCTCCTACAATGAGCAGTTCTTC; CDR3: CATSRDGRWRLAGLGSYNEQFF; D: TRBD2; J: TRBJ2-1; size: -; V: TRBV15
DNA: TGTGCCAGCAGCATCCCGACAGGGAACAATTCACCCCTCCACTTT; CDR3: CASSIPTGNNSPLHF; D: TRBD1; J: TRBJ1-6; size: once; V: TRBV28
DNA: TGTGCCAGCTGCCCCGGACACCGCACAGATACGCAGTATTTT; CDR3: CASCPGHRTDTQYF; D: -; J: TRBJ2-3; size: few; V: TRBV27